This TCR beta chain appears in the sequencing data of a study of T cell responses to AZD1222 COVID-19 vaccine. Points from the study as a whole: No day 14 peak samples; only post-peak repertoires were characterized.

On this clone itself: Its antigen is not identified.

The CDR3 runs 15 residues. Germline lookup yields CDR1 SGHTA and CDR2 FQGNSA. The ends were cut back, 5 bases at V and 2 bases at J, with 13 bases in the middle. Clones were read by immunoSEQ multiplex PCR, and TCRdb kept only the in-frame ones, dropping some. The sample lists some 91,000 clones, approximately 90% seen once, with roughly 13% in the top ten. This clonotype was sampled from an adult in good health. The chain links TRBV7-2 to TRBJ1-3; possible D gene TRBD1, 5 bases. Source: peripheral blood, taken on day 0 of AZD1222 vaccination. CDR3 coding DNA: TGTGCCAGCAGCCTCGGGGGAGGGGCTGGAAACACCATATATTTT. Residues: CASSLGGGAGNTIYF.